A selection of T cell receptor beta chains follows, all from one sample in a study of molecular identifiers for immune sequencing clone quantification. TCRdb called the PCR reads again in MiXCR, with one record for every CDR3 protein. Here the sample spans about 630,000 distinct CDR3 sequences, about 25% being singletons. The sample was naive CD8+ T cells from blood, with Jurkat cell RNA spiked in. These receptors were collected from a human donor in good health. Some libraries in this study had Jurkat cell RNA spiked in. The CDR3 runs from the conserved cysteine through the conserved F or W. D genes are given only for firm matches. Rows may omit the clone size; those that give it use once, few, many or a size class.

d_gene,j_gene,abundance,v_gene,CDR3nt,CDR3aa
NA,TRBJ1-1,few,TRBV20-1,TGCAGTGCTATGGGGACCGCGACTGAAGCTTTCTTT,CSAMGTATEAFF
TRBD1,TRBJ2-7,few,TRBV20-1,TGCAGTGCTGCGCCCCGACAGGGTCTGACTACCTACGAGCAGTACTTC,CSAAPRQGLTTYEQYF
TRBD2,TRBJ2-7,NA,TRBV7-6,TGTGCCAGCAGCTCCGGACTAGCGGGAAATCCTTACGAGCAGTACTTC,CASSSGLAGNPYEQYF
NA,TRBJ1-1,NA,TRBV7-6,TGTGCCAGCAGCTTATCCCCTCCTGCAGGGGTGAACACTGAAGCTTTCTTT,CASSLSPPAGVNTEAFF
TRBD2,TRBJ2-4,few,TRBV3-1,TGTGCCAGCAGCCAAGATTGGCTAGCGGGGGTAGCCAAAAACATTCAGTACTTC,CASSQDWLAGVAKNIQYF
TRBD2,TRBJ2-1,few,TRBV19,TGTGCCAGTAGCGGGACTAGCAAAATGGATGAGCAGTTCTTC,CASSGTSKMDEQFF
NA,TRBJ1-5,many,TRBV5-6,TGTGCCAGCAGCTTGTGGGAACAGCCCCAGCATTTT,CASSLWEQPQHF
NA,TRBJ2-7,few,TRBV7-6,TGTGCCAGCAGCACTACCGAAGGGGTCTACGAGCAGTACTTC,CASSTTEGVYEQYF
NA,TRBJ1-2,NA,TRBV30,TGTGCCTGGTATTGGGGGCTAAACTATGGCTACACCTTC,CAWYWGLNYGYTF
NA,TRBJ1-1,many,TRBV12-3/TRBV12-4,TGTGCCAGCAGTTTAGTGAGGGTAGACACTGAAGCTTTCTTT,CASSLVRVDTEAFF
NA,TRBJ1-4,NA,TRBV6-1,TGTGCCAGCCGCTATCGAGGGTCCTGGACTAATGAAAAACTGTTTTTT,CASRYRGSWTNEKLFF
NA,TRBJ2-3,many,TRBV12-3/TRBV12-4,TGTGCCAGCAGTTTGGAGGAGGGCCAGGCAGATACGCAGTATTTT,CASSLEEGQADTQYF
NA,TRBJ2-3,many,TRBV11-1,TGTGCCAGCAGCTTCAACCAGCAAATTGCGCAGTATTTT,CASSFNQQIAQYF
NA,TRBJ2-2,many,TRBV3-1,TGTGCCAGCAGCCAAGATCCGACTAGTAGATGGGAGCTGTTTTTT,CASSQDPTSRWELFF
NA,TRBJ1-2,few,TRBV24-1,TGTGCCACCAGTGACCGGACAAGCAACTATGGCTACACCTTC,CATSDRTSNYGYTF
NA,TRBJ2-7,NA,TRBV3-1,TGTGCCAGCAGCCAAGGGGACACAGGAGCCTACGAGCAGTACTTC,CASSQGDTGAYEQYF
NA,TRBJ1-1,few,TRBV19,TGTGCCAGTAGTGGGACGGCATCCGCTGAAGCTTTCTTT,CASSGTASAEAFF
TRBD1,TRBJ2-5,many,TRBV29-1,TGCAGCGTTGAATATTTGGGACAGGGAAAGACCCAGTACTTC,CSVEYLGQGKTQYF
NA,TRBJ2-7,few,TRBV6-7,TGTGCCAGCATGGGTTCCCCAATTTTTAGGAGCTCCTACGAGCAGTACTTC,CASMGSPIFRSSYEQYF
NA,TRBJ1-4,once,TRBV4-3,TGCGCCAGCAGCCGGGGCGGCGGGGATTATGGAGAGCTGTTTTTT,CASSRGGGDYGELFF
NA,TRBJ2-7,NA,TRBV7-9,TGTGCCAGCAGCCCTCGTTCTCCAGGAGACTCCTACGAGCAGTACTTC,CASSPRSPGDSYEQYF
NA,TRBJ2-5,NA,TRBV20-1,TGCAGTGCACCAAGGGAGACCCGGTACTTC,CSAPRETRYF
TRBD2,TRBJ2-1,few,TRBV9,TGTGCCAGCACCCCCCCTGGGGCTAGCGGGAGCGATGAGCAGTTCTTC,CASTPPGASGSDEQFF
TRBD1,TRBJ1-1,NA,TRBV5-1,TGCGCCAGCAGCCCCGGCCGGGACAGGGGGCGCGGCACTGAAGCTTTCTTT,CASSPGRDRGRGTEAFF
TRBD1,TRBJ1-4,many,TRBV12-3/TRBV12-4,TGTGCCAGCAGGCGACAGGGGGCTGGGGAAAAACTGTTTTTT,CASRRQGAGEKLFF
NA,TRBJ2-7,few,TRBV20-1,TGCAGTGCTAGGGAACCACTCGAGCAGTACTTC,CSAREPLEQYF
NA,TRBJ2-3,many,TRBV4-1,TGCGCCAGCAGCCTTGAACCGGATTGGTTAGATACGCAGTATTTT,CASSLEPDWLDTQYF
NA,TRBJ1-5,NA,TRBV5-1,TGCGCCAGCAGCCCGGACGCAGCGAGGGGCAATCAGCCCCAGCATTTT,CASSPDAARGNQPQHF
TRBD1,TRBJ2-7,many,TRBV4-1,TGCGCCAGCAGCCATACCGGGACAGGGGATTTCGAGCAGTACTTC,CASSHTGTGDFEQYF
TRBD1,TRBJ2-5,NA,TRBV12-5,TGTGCTAGTGGTTTGCCCACAGGGGGCGAGGAGACCCAGTACTTC,CASGLPTGGEETQYF
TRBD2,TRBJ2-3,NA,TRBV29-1,TGCAGCGTTAATGAGGGCACTAGCGGGAGAACAGATACGCGGTATTTT,CSVNEGTSGRTDTRYF
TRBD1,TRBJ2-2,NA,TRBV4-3,TGCGCCAGCAGCCAAGACGGACAGGGGAACACCGGGGAGCTGTTTTTT,CASSQDGQGNTGELFF